The 5 T cell receptor beta chains listed next were all sequenced from one sample in a study of regulatory T cells in long-lasting Graves disease. The sample's time point: newly diagnosed GD, antithyroid drugs for less than 3 months. From PBMCs, RNA was extracted and then used to make the TCR library. Assembly of TCR beta libraries relied on iRepertoire HTBI primers together with Arm-PCR of CDR3 regions. Each CDR3 protein gets one entry after TCRdb re-called the multiplex PCR reads with MiXCR. The sample shows about 470,000 distinct CDR3 sequences, approximately 15% of them seen only once. Separately, the same data were catalogued under a study of T cells in Graves' hyperthyroidism and ophthalmopathy.

The material was peripheral blood mononuclear cells (PBMCs), obtained at new diagnosis, from a patient treated with antithyroid drugs. The receptors come from a woman in her twenties or thirties with Graves disease.

The rearrangement uses TRBV4-1 and TRBJ2-1; D is possibly TRBD2 (6 bases). V was pared by 0 bases and J by 6 bases, with 12 bases between. Germline V gene sequence: CDR1 MGHRA, CDR2 YSYEKL. This CDR3 comprises 15 residues. The CDR3 loop is CASSQEGTYSNEQFF. The CDR3 DNA sequence: TGCGCCAGCAGCCAAGAGGGGACTTATAGCAATGAGCAGTTCTTC.

This clonotype showed up many times. This sequence joins TRBV3-1 and TRBJ2-7; the match to TRBD2 covers 11 bases. Trimming removed 6 bases from V and 4 bases from J; junction bases left unmatched: 5. Germline CDR1 is LGHDT and CDR2 is YNNKEL (reference sequence). The CDR3 totals 14 residues. CDR3 amino acids: CASRISGRAYEQYF. The CDR3 DNA reads as TGTGCCAGCAGAATTAGCGGGAGGGCTTACGAGCAGTACTTC.

To note about this clonotype: Being one base from a much bigger clone, this may be a read error. The chain carries TRBV7-3 and TRBJ2-7, with TRBD1 matching 10 bases. The CDR3 spans 17 residues. V lost 2 bases, J lost 5 bases, and 12 bases stayed unmatched. The germline V gene has CDR1 SGHTA and CDR2 FQGTGA. The CDR3 DNA reads TGTGCCAGCAGCTTAGGGGCCGGGACAGGGGTGGTTGACGAGCAGTACTTC. Protein: CASSLGAGTGVVDEQYF.

This clonotype was recorded a few times. The gene calls are TRBV7-9 and TRBJ1-2; D ambiguous. The CDR3 length is 13 residues. V gave up 6 bases and J gave up 2 bases, with 10 bases separating them. Germline V gene data show CDR1 as SEHNR and CDR2 as FQNEAQ (reference sequence). The CDR3 sequence is CASSTITNYGYTF. CDR3 nucleotides: TGTGCCAGCAGTACTATAACAAACTATGGCTACACCTTC.

This clonotype was observed a handful of times. The chain uses TRBV2 and TRBJ2-4; the D gene is possibly TRBD2 (5 bases). The germline gives CDR1 SNHLY, CDR2 FYNNEI. The V and J ends lost 7 bases and 5 bases respectively, with 6 bases between them. The CDR3 length is 11 residues. The CDR3 region is CASKAENIQYF. In DNA form, the CDR3 reads TGTGCCAGCAAAGCGGAAAACATTCAGTACTTC. Variable domain in full (rest from reference TRBV2 and TRBJ2-4): EPEVTQTPSHQVTQMGQEVILRCVPISNHLYFYWYRQILGQKVEFLVSFYNNEISEKSEIFDDQFSVERPDGSNFTLKIRSTKLEDSAMYFCASKAENIQYFGAGTRLSVL.